This T cell receptor beta chain stems from a study of identical twins. TCRdb re-derived calls from the 5' RACE reads in MiXCR, one entry per CDR3 protein. The sample includes more than 350,000 distinct CDR3 sequences, approximately 8.7% of them seen just once. CDR1 is LGHDT and CDR2 is YNNKEL in the germline V gene (reference sequence). The CDR3 spans 15 residues. After removal of 1 base from V and 4 bases from J, the junction contained 5 bases not matched to a gene. In the case of this clonotype: What it binds is not known.

Study results and caveats: Out-of-frame alpha sequences shared by twins were enriched for low generation probability. Analyses of zero insertions could be partly confounded by invariant MAIT and iNKT cells. Abundant beta clonotypes from cord blood had fewer insertions, unlike memory repertoires, which showed none.

The chain couples TRBV3-1 to TRBJ1-2; TRBD1 aligns across 8 bases. This receptor was obtained from a woman between 50 and 59 years old in good health. Sequenced material: naive T cells sorted from blood. CDR3 sequence reads: CASSQAGDRSYGYTF. In DNA, the CDR3 is TGTGCCAGCAGCCAAGCAGGGGACAGGAGCTATGGCTACACCTTC.